The next 10 T cell receptor beta chains were all read from a single sample in a study of T-cell memory formation after mild COVID-19. A single record per CDR3 protein comes from TCRdb applying MiXCR to the 5' RACE reads. The table has around 430,000 distinct CDR3 sequences, about 16% seen once; the top ten hold approximately 21%. The sequencing input was PBMCs or a T cell subset sorted from them (not recorded which). These TCRs come from a man younger than 35 who had mild COVID-19 (a few samples of this study predate the infection). Cell type and time point are not known.

The chain has TRBV7-2 and TRBJ2-1; the D gene is possibly TRBD2 (6 bases). CDR1 and CDR2 from the germline V gene are SGHTA and FQGNSA. This CDR3 contains 17 residues. Trimming took 3 bases from V and 0 from J, leaving 15 bases between them. CDR3 residues: CASSFPRLESSYNEQFF. The CDR3 DNA reads as TGTGCCAGCAGCTTCCCACGACTAGAGAGCTCCTACAATGAGCAGTTCTTC.

This clonotype has only a few counts. The chain links TRBV7-6 to TRBJ2-1; D uncertain. Trimming took off 4 bases at V and 4 bases at J, with 8 bases between the two ends. CDR1 is SGHVS and CDR2 is FNYEAQ in the germline V gene. The CDR3 is 13 amino acids. This CDR3 reads CASSSRNYNEQFF. The CDR3 DNA reads as TGTGCCAGCAGCTCACGCAATTACAATGAGCAGTTCTTC.

The genes are TRBV27 and TRBJ2-7; 10 bases are shared with TRBD1. Losses at the gene ends were 2 bases for V and 2 bases for J; bases not matched to a gene: 3. The CDR3 covers 15 residues. Germline lookup yields CDR1 MNHEY and CDR2 SMNVEV (reference sequence). The CDR3 is CASSLTGTGAYEQYV. As DNA, the CDR3 is TGTGCCAGCAGTTTAACCGGGACAGGGGCCTACGAGCAGTACGTC.

The chain is built from TRBV27 and TRBJ2-1, with 11 bases aligning to TRBD2. With 7 bases clipped from V and 4 bases from J, the junction kept 6 bases outside the gene matches. The germline gives CDR1 MNHEY, CDR2 SMNVEV (reference sequence). CDR3 size: 15 residues. The CDR3 coding sequence is TGTGCCAGCACGTTTCTAGCGGGGGGTTACAATGAGCAGTTCTTC. It encodes CASTFLAGGYNEQFF.

In this sample, this clonotype turned up a few times. CDR3 DNA: TGTGCCAGCAGTTACCCGAATAGGGGAGGGGGAGCTTTCTTT. It encodes CASSYPNRGGGAFF. The chain uses TRBV6-2 or TRBV6-3 and TRBJ1-1, with D possibly matching TRBD1 (6 bases). Germline V gives CDR1 MNHEY, CDR2 SVGEGT. The CDR3 length is 14 residues. V was cut by 2 bases and J by 10 bases, with 17 bases left in between.

This clonotype was detected a few times. The rearrangement links TRBV20-1 to TRBJ1-4; D may be TRBD1 (5 bases). Deletions cut 3 bases from V and 7 bases from J, with 12 bases between. The germline CDR1 and CDR2 sequences are DFQATT and SNEGSKA (reference sequence). The CDR3 has 13 amino acids. CDR3 loop: CSASRDVGEKLFF. CDR3 bases: TGCAGTGCTAGCCGGGACGTAGGTGAAAAACTGTTTTTT.

This clonotype occurred a few times. The CDR3 sequence is CASSQYFVAGLNYEQYF. Here the CDR3 DNA reads TGTGCCAGCAGCCAATATTTCGTAGCGGGACTGAACTACGAGCAGTACTTC. V gene TRBV4-2 combines with J gene TRBJ2-7, with 8 bases matching TRBD2. Germline CDR1 LGHNA, CDR2 YNFKEQ. Germline trimming cut 2 bases from V and 3 bases from J; bases unmatched to any gene: 12. The CDR3 extends over 17 amino acids.

In its sample, this clonotype was seen a few times. This rearrangement joins TRBV29-1 to TRBJ2-5; D not certain. Trimming pared 7 bases from V and 5 bases from J, leaving 11 bases between. Germline V gives CDR1 SQVTM, CDR2 ANQGSEA. This CDR3 comprises 11 residues. The CDR3 region is CSAILRETQYF. The CDR3 nucleotides read TGCAGCGCCATATTAAGGGAGACCCAGTACTTC.

The CDR3 protein is CATSDLMGNEQFF. Written as DNA, the CDR3 is TGTGCCACCAGTGATTTGATGGGGAATGAGCAGTTCTTC. J is TRBJ2-1 and V is TRBV24-1, with D unclear. Deletions cut 0 bases from V and 7 bases from J, with 6 bases between. This CDR3 is built from 13 residues. Germline CDR1 KGHDR, CDR2 SFDVKD.

A few counts support this clonotype. CDR3 in amino acids: CASSTGQGYYEQYF. The CDR3 DNA sequence: TGTGCCAGCAGCACGGGACAGGGGTACTACGAGCAGTACTTC. J is TRBJ2-7 and V is TRBV7-2; 10 bases map to TRBD1. Germline assignment: CDR1 SGHTA and CDR2 FQGNSA. This CDR3 contains 14 residues. Trimming removed 5 bases from V and 3 bases from J; junction bases left unmatched: 4.